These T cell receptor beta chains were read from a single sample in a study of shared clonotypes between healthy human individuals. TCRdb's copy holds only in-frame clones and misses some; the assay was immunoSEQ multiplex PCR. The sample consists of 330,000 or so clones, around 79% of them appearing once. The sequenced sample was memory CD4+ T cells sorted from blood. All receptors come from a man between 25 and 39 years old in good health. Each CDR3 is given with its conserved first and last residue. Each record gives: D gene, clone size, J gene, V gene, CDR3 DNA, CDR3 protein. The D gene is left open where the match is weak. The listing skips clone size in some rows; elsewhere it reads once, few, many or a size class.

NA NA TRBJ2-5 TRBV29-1 TGCAGCGTTGAAGATCGGCAGGAGCTAGAGACCCAGTACTTC CSVEDRQELETQYF
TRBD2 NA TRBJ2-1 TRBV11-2 TGTGCCAGCAGCCAACGGCGTAGCGGGAGTGGGTCCTACAATGAGCAGTTCTTC CASSQRRSGSGSYNEQFF
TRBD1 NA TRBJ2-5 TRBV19 TGTGCCAGTAACCCAGGGGGCCCGGCCCAAGAGACCCAGTACTTC CASNPGGPAQETQYF
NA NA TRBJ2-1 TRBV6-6 TGTGCCAGCTCGATTGGGCTGAATGAGCAGTTCTTC CASSIGLNEQFF
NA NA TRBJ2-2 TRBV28 TGTGCCAGCAGATCCCCAGGGAAACTACTAGAGCTGTTTTTT CASRSPGKLLELFF
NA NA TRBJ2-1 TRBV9 TGTGCCAGCAGCCCCCGACTGGGTTCCCATGAGCAGTTCTTC CASSPRLGSHEQFF
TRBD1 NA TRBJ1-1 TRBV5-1 TGCGCCAGCAGCCAGACGACAGGGGGCTCCACTGAAGCTTTCTTT CASSQTTGGSTEAFF
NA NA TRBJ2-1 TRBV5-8 TGTGCCAGCAGCTTCGGGAAAAGCTCCTACAATGAGCAGTTCTTC CASSFGKSSYNEQFF
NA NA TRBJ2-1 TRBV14 TGTGCCAGCAGCCAAGAACTTTACGAAAATGAGCAGTTCTTC CASSQELYENEQFF
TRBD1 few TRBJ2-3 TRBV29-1 TGCAGCGTAGGACAGGGGAACACAGATACGCAGTATTTT CSVGQGNTDTQYF
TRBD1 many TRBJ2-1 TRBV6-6 TGTGCCAGCAGTGAGACAGGGGGAGGGCAGTTCTTC CASSETGGGQFF
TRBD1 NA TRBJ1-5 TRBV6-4 TGTGCCAGCAGTCCGGGGGACAGGGTCTTTCGCAGCAATCAGCCCCAGCATTTT CASSPGDRVFRSNQPQHF
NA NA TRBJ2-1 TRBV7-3 TGTGCCAGCAGCCCGGGACCCGACAATGAGCAGTTCTTC CASSPGPDNEQFF
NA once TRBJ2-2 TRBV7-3 TGTGCCAGCAGAGAGAACACCGGGGAGCTGTTTTTT CASRENTGELFF
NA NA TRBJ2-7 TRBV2 TGTGCCAGCATGGGTCCTTCCTCGGGGGAGCAGTACTTC CASMGPSSGEQYF
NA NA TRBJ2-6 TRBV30 TGTGCCTGGAGTGCTTTGGGTGGGGCCAACGTCCTGACTTTC CAWSALGGANVLTF
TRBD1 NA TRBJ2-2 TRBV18 TGTGCCAGCTCACCACGGACAGGGGGCACCGGGGAGCTGTTTTTT CASSPRTGGTGELFF
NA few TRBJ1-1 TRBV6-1 TGTGCCAGCAGTGAAGGGTCAGGGCCCACTGAAGCTTTCTTT CASSEGSGPTEAFF
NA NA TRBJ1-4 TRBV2 TGTGCCAGCAAGGTTACCCGAACGAATGAAAAACTGTTTTTT CASKVTRTNEKLFF
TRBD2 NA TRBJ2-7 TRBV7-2 TGTGCCAGCAGCTTAGAAGGCGGGAGGGCCTACGAGCAGTACTTC CASSLEGGRAYEQYF
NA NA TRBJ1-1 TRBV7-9 TGTGCCAGCAGCCCTCACGGGGGGAACACTGAAGCTTTCTTT CASSPHGGNTEAFF
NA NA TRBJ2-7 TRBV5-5 TGTGCCAGCAGCAACGTGGAGAGGGACCCCTACGAGCAGTACTTC CASSNVERDPYEQYF
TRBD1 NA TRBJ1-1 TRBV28 TGTGCCAGCAGTCCTAGGGCCGGACAGGGAAACACTGAAGCTTTCTTT CASSPRAGQGNTEAFF
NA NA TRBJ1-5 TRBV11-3 TGTGCCAGCAGCTTGCAAAGGGACAATCAGCCCCAGCATTTT CASSLQRDNQPQHF
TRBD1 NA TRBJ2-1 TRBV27 TGTGCCAGCAGTTTTCAAGATGGACAGGGGCGGAATGAGCAGTTCTTC CASSFQDGQGRNEQFF
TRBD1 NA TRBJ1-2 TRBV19 TGTGCCAGTCGGGGGACAGACCGATTTAAGGATGGCTACACCTTC CASRGTDRFKDGYTF
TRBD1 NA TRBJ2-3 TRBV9 TGTGCCAGCAGCGCCGGGACAGCCAGCAAGGGTACGCAGTATTTT CASSAGTASKGTQYF
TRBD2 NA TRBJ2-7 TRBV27 TGTGCCAGCAGTTTACGGTTAGCGGGGCCCTACGAGCAGTACTTC CASSLRLAGPYEQYF
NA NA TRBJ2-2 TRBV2 TGTGCCAGCAGTCGTCGGGGAACCGCGAACACCGGGGAGCTGTTTTTT CASSRRGTANTGELFF
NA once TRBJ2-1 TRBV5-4 TGTGCCAGCAGCTTGGGGGGAAACAACAATGAGCAGTTCTTC CASSLGGNNNEQFF
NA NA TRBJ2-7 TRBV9 TGTGCCAGCAGCCCACCGGCAGATTCCTACGAGCAGTACTTC CASSPPADSYEQYF
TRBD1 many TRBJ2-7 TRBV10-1 TGCGCCAGCCAGACAGGGTTCGGCCACGAGCAGTACTTC CASQTGFGHEQYF
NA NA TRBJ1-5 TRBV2 TGTGCCAGCAGTGGGGGGACCAACTGGGGCAATCAGCCCCAGCATTTT CASSGGTNWGNQPQHF
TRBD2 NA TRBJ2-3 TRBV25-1 TGTGCCAGCAGTGAATTGGTTGTGACTAGCAACACAGATACGCAGTATTTT CASSELVVTSNTDTQYF
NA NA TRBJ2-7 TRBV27 TGTGCCAGCAGGGCAGGGCCCTACGAGCAGTACTTC CASRAGPYEQYF
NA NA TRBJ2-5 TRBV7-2 TGTGCCAGCAGCTTATCCAATAAGGAGACCCAGTACTTC CASSLSNKETQYF
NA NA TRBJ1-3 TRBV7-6 TGTGCCAGCAGCCCGGGGGCTTTAAGCTCTGGAAACACCATATATTTT CASSPGALSSGNTIYF
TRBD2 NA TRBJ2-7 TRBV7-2 TGTGCCAGCAGCTTAGTATTAGCGGGGAACTACGAGCAGTACTTC CASSLVLAGNYEQYF
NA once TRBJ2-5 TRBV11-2 TGTGCCAGCAGCGCATCGGATGGGCGTTTGGAGACCCAGTACTTC CASSASDGRLETQYF
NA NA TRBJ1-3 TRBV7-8 TGTGCCAGCAGCCCCGAACTTCTAGACAGAGTGAGAAACACCATATATTTT CASSPELLDRVRNTIYF
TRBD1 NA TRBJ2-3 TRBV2 TGTGCCAGCAAGGGTCGGGACAGGGTCGGAGATACGCAGTATTTT CASKGRDRVGDTQYF
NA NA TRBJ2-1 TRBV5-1 TGCGCCAGCAGCTTGGTACCTAGCAATGAGCAGTTCTTC CASSLVPSNEQFF
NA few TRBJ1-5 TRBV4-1 TGCGCCAGCAGCCAAATCCAGACTCAGCCCCAGCATTTT CASSQIQTQPQHF
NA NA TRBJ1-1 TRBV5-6 TGTGCCAGCAGCTTGAAGGGCCAGGACCGGAGAGCTTTCTTT CASSLKGQDRRAFF
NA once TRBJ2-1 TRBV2 TGTGCCAGCAGAGTTCAGGGGAGGGGTGAGCAGTTCTTC CASRVQGRGEQFF
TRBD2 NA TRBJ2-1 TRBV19 TGTGCCAGTAGTATTTACGGGAGGTCCAGCTCCTACAATGAGCAGTTCTTC CASSIYGRSSSYNEQFF
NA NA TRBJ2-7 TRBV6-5 TGTGCCAGCAGTCCCCACTATACCGGCGAGCAGTACTTC CASSPHYTGEQYF
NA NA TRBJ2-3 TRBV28 TGTGCCAGCAGCCATCTCCCAGATACGCAGTATTTT CASSHLPDTQYF
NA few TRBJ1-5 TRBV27 TGTGCCAGCAGTCCAGGGTGGAGCAATCAGCCCCAGCATTTT CASSPGWSNQPQHF
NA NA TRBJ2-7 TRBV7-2 TGTGCCAGCAGCTTAGGAGGTATGGAGTTTTCCGAGCAGTACTTC CASSLGGMEFSEQYF
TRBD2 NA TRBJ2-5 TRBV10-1 TGCGCCAGCACGGGAGGGGGAAGTCAAGTGGGCCAGTACTTC CASTGGGSQVGQYF
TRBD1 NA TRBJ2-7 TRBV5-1 TGCGCCAGCAGCTTGGGAGACAGGGTGCACGAGCAGTACTTC CASSLGDRVHEQYF
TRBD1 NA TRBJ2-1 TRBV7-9 TGTGCCAGCAGCCTACTGAAGACAGGGTCTTGGGAGGAGCAGTTCTTC CASSLLKTGSWEEQFF
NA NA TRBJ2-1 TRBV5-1 TGCGCCAGCAGCTTGGAAAGGGCCTACAATGAGCAGTTCTTC CASSLERAYNEQFF